This TCR beta chain was recovered during a study of brain metastases from non-small cell lung cancer. This CDR3 contains 17 residues. Sequencing used immunoSEQ multiplex PCR; TCRdb keeps in-frame clones, though not all of them. The table includes 150 to 200 clones, under 95% detected once. Specimen: tumor-adjacent normal tissue. This sequence originates from a donor older than 35 with non-small cell lung cancer. The chain couples TRBV21-1 to TRBJ2-1; no check of the table's D call, TRBD1, against the DNA was made. TRBV21-1 is tagged as a pseudogene. CDR3 sequence: CASSKSPTIGQINEQFF. The CDR3 DNA sequence: TGTGCCAGCAGCAAATCACCAACCATCGGACAGATCAATGAGCAGTTCTTC.